A selection of T cell receptor beta chains follows, all from one sample in a study of T cell responses to AZD1222 COVID-19 vaccine. Generated by immunoSEQ multiplex PCR, the TCRdb table keeps only in-frame clones and is missing some. The sample lists some 120,000 clones, around 86% occurring once. The starting material was peripheral blood, obtained on day 0 of AZD1222 vaccination. The receptors originated from an adult in good health. CDR3s include the opening cysteine and the closing phenylalanine or tryptophan. The order of the fields is clone size, CDR3 length, V gene, D gene, J gene, CDR3 DNA, CDR3 protein. A D gene is named only where the DNA matches it firmly. Not all rows give a size; the values are once, few, many and, for expanded clones, a class.

>few|17|TRBV7-2|.|TRBJ1-3
TGTGCCAGCAGCTCGGTTCAGTGGGGATCCTCTGGAAACACCATATATTTT
CASSSVQWGSSGNTIYF
>once|14|TRBV18|.|TRBJ2-1
TGTGCCAGCCTCCCCTGGGGGTTATACAATGAGCAGTTCTTC
CASLPWGLYNEQFF
>.|16|TRBV6-5|.|TRBJ1-4
TGTGCCAGCAGTTTCCAAGGCACGAGAACTAATGAAAAACTGTTTTTT
CASSFQGTRTNEKLFF
>.|16|TRBV24-1|.|TRBJ2-1
TGTGCCACCAGTGATGCTGACATCACCCGGGGCAATGAGCAGTTCTTC
CATSDADITRGNEQFF
>.|15|TRBV27|.|TRBJ1-1
TGTGCCAGCAGCCCCCGGGGAGGGCGCCACACTGAAGCTTTCTTT
CASSPRGGRHTEAFF
>.|14|TRBV2|TRBD1|TRBJ2-7
TGTGCCAGCAACACCCGGGACAGGAACTACGAGCAGTACTTC
CASNTRDRNYEQYF
>.|15|TRBV9|TRBD1|TRBJ2-7
TGTGCCAGCAGCCCGAGACAGGGGTCCGACTACGAGCAGTACTTC
CASSPRQGSDYEQYF
>.|15|TRBV18|.|TRBJ1-3
TGTGCCAGCTCACCGACCGCTCGAGACCCAAACACCATATATTTT
CASSPTARDPNTIYF
>.|16|TRBV5-6|TRBD1|TRBJ2-5
TGTGCCAGCAGCCCCCTTCGACGGGACAGGGGAGAGACCCAGTACTTC
CASSPLRRDRGETQYF
>once|17|TRBV5-6|TRBD2|TRBJ2-7
TGTGCCAGCAGCTTGTTTAGTTTCGAGCGGGGGGTCGACGAGCAGTACTTC
CASSLFSFERGVDEQYF
>.|14|TRBV27|.|TRBJ2-7
TGTGCCAGCAGTCTAAACAGGCGAACCTACGAGCAGTACTTC
CASSLNRRTYEQYF
>.|16|TRBV10-3|TRBD2|TRBJ2-1
TGTGCCATCAGTGAGGGGCGGGGGTCGTCCTACAATGAGCAGTTCTTC
CAISEGRGSSYNEQFF
>.|13|TRBV2|TRBD1|TRBJ2-7
TGTGCCAGCAGTGTGAACAGGGGATACGAGCAGTACTTC
CASSVNRGYEQYF
>.|16|TRBV7-2|TRBD1|TRBJ2-7
TGTGCCAGCAGCTCTAATCAGGGGGTCCTATGGGACGAGCAGTACTTC
CASSSNQGVLWDEQYF
>.|12|TRBV7-2|.|TRBJ1-1
TGTGCCAGCAGCTTAAGACTCACTGAAGCTTTCTTT
CASSLRLTEAFF
>.|16|TRBV4-1|TRBD1|TRBJ1-2
TGCGCCAGCAGCCAAGACAGTGGCAGGGGGCTTTATGGCTACACCTTC
CASSQDSGRGLYGYTF
>few|15|TRBV10-1|.|TRBJ1-3
TGCGCCAGCAGTGAGTCGAAAGGCGGCGGAAACACCATATATTTT
CASSESKGGGNTIYF
>once|15|TRBV28|TRBD1|TRBJ1-2
TGTGCCAGCACCACTTACGGACAGGGTAACTATGGCTACACCTTC
CASTTYGQGNYGYTF
>.|14|TRBV19|.|TRBJ2-6
TGTGCCAGTAGTACCGGCTCTGGGGCCAACGTCCTGACTTTC
CASSTGSGANVLTF
>.|15|TRBV19|.|TRBJ2-4
TGTGCCAGTAGTATGTACTGGCTAGCCAAAAACATTCAGTACTTC
CASSMYWLAKNIQYF
>.|13|TRBV7-9|.|TRBJ2-3
TGTGCCAGCAGCTTCATTTCCACAGATACGCAGTATTTT
CASSFISTDTQYF
>.|15|TRBV2|TRBD2|TRBJ2-5
TGTGCCGGGAGGGGACTGGGTAGCGGGCAAGAGACCCAGTACTTC
CAGRGLGSGQETQYF
>.|15|TRBV4-3|TRBD1|TRBJ1-2
TGCGCCAGCAGTCCCCGACAGGGGTCTAACTATGGCTACACCTTC
CASSPRQGSNYGYTF
>.|15|TRBV6-5|TRBD2|TRBJ2-7
TGTGCCAGCAGCAGTTTCCGGGGGGGCTCCTACGAGCAGTACTTC
CASSSFRGGSYEQYF
>.|15|TRBV2|TRBD1|TRBJ1-2
TGTGCCAGCAGTCCCTGGACAGGGGGCATGGATGGCTACACCTTC
CASSPWTGGMDGYTF
>.|18|TRBV7-8|TRBD2|TRBJ2-1
TGTGCCAGCAGCTTCGCCTCACTAGCGGGGGGGCGTTACAATGAGCAGTTCTTC
CASSFASLAGGRYNEQFF
>.|14|TRBV9|TRBD1|TRBJ1-6
TGTGCCAGCAGTCCTTCGACAGGGAATTCACCCCTCCACTTT
CASSPSTGNSPLHF
>.|12|TRBV12-3/TRBV12-4|TRBD2|TRBJ2-7
TGTGCCAGCACGCCCGGGACTAACGAGCAGTACTTC
CASTPGTNEQYF